This T cell receptor beta chain was recovered during a study of T cell responses to AZD1222 COVID-19 vaccine. Overall study results and limits: Samples come after the peak T cell response, not at day 14.

Here immunoSEQ multiplex PCR was the method, and the copy in TCRdb shows in-frame clones only, minus some. The table shows 40,000 to 50,000 clones, with about 91% occurring only once. Turning to this clone: What it binds is unknown.

The CDR3 is 14 amino acids. V shed 2 bases, J shed 6 bases, and the junction held 3 bases outside the gene matches. The V gene's germline CDR1 is KGHSH and CDR2 LQKENI. This material consisted of peripheral blood, taken 28 days after the second AZD1222 dose. V is TRBV18 and J is TRBJ2-2, with 7 bases aligning to TRBD1. This clonotype was obtained from an adult who received the AZD1222 COVID-19 vaccine. In nucleotides, the CDR3 is TGTGCCAGCTCACCAGGACAGGTGGCCGGGGAGCTGTTTTTT. Protein: CASSPGQVAGELFF.